These T cell receptor beta chains were read from a single sample in a study of cytomegalovirus exposure and HLA in healthy donors. Only in-frame clones appear in the TCRdb table, and some are missing; sequencing was by immunoSEQ multiplex PCR. This table has around 170,000 clones, 85% appearing once. The material sequenced was PBMCs. These receptor sequences come from a man between 18 and 35 years old in good health and CMV-seropositive. Each CDR3 is given with its conserved first and last residue. A D gene is named only where the DNA matches it firmly.

v_call d_call cdr3_length cdr3_aa
TRBV9 . 17 CASSVDGVNSYNSPLHF
TRBV9 TRBD2 16 CASSVTGTSGSDTQYF
TRBV10-3 . 12 CAISDFNTEAFF
TRBV19 . 13 CASWDDRTYEQYF
TRBV7-6 . 14 CASSGGVEPDTQYF
TRBV11-1 . 13 CASTAREGGELFF
TRBV4-1 . 16 CASSQDYPEVLYEQYF
TRBV5-6 TRBD2 15 CASSLSGGNTGELFF
TRBV6-1 . 16 CASSEAQGPNTGELFF
TRBV9 TRBD2 16 CASSEGTTGLTGELFF
TRBV5-4 . 13 CASSDRQNYGYTF
TRBV30 . 14 CAWSVASLNTEAFF
TRBV28 . 11 CASTSGDEQFF
TRBV7-2 . 13 CASSLAKSNTIYF
TRBV29-1 TRBD1 13 CSGSQGLSYEQYF
TRBV28 . 14 CASSPGTYNSPLHF
TRBV5-1 . 17 CASSSGRYEGTEDGYTF
TRBV18 . 15 CASSPRQANTGELFF
TRBV10-3 TRBD1 15 CAISEWTGGRYEQYF
TRBV5-1 TRBD2 14 CASSFLAGGNEQFF
TRBV7-3 TRBD1 16 CASSSSRDRGNYEQYF
TRBV9 TRBD2 17 CASSVGPGRGGTDTQYF
TRBV19 . 13 CASSVREETEAFF
TRBV5-1 TRBD2 17 CASRPGLAGGHTGELFF
TRBV5-1 . 15 CASSLGGGYNSPLHF
TRBV2 TRBD1 17 CASSSGTGIHRGTEAFF
TRBV27 TRBD1 14 CASSFTGGFDGYTF
TRBV28 TRBD2 20 CASSLGTSGRASIGAETQYF
TRBV2 . 15 CASKPLDPGANVLTF
TRBV30 TRBD1 14 CAWSGQGILYEQYF
TRBV28 TRBD2 12 CASYERGRGLFF
TRBV6-1 TRBD2 14 CASSYSGSGETQYF
TRBV28 . 12 CASSFYSHEQFF
TRBV7-8 TRBD2 18 CASSSLTASGLYQETQYF
TRBV4-1 . 18 CASSQVDMGFGRGQPQHF
TRBV6-5 . 14 CASSYGRVKDGYTF
TRBV6-1 TRBD1 15 CASSEPRGRGNEQFF
TRBV29-1 TRBD1 13 CSLPGTGNTEAFF
TRBV28 TRBD1 14 CASSLSGTGGRAFF
TRBV9 TRBD2 15 CASSVGAGVADTQYF
TRBV5-1 . 13 CASSLAGDTGTYF
TRBV9 TRBD1 15 CASSVGDSASYEQYF
TRBV7-9 TRBD1 15 CASSLAGTGEKEQYF
TRBV2 . 12 CASRWDKETQYF
TRBV14 TRBD1 16 CASSPQDRTIPYEQYF
TRBV5-8 TRBD2 15 CASSPGTREPETQYF
TRBV28 TRBD2 15 CASSLVTSGGYEQYF
TRBV11-2 TRBD1 14 CASSPQGWNSPLHF
TRBV2 TRBD2 17 CASIPTGTSGGYDTQYF
TRBV6-5 . 12 CASSYDGEKLFF